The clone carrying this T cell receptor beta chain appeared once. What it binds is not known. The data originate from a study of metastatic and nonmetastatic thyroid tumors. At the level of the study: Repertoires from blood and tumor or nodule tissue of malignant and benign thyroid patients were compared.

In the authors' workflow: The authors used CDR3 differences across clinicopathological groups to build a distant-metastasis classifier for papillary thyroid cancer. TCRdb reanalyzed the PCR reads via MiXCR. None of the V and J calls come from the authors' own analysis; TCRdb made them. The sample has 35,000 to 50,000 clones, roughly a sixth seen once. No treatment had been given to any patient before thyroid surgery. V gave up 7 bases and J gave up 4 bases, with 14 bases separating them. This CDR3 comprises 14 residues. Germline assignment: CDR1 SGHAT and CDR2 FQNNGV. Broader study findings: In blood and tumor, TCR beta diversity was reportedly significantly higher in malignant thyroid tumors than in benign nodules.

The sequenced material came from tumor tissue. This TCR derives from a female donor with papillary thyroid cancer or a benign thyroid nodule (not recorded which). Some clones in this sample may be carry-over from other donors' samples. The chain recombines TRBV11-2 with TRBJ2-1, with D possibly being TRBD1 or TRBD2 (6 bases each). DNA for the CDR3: TGTGCCAGCATGAACGGGGGCCCTTACAATGAGCAGTTCTTC. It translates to CASMNGGPYNEQFF.